The T cell receptor (beta chain) under discussion was sequenced for a study of blood T cell repertoires in COVID-19. Study-level background: Researchers got acute and convalescent COVID-19 samples from the United States, Italy and Spain.

Germline CDR1 reads MNHEY; CDR2 reads SVGAGI. With 5 bases removed from V and 0 bases from J, the gap between germline ends came to 11 bases. The CDR3 extends over 15 amino acids. Authors' analysis steps: From reference gene primer amplification, estimates of nucleated cell counts were derived. The data were produced by immunoSEQ multiplex PCR, yet TCRdb's version contains in-frame clones alone and is incomplete. V and J calls and clone size are given by that table; D and trimming were obtained from the DNA. The sample has 26,000 or so clones; 89% are singletons. The TCR comes from a human donor in a cohort sampled during active COVID-19. V gene TRBV6-5 combines with J gene TRBJ1-3; no reliable D call. The sequenced sample was peripheral blood. The CDR3 region has the DNA TGTGCCAGCAGTCCCCACTGGAGCTCTGGAAACACCATATATTTT. This gives the protein CASSPHWSSGNTIYF.